These T cell receptor beta chains were read from a single sample in a study of T cells after yellow fever vaccination. TCRdb reanalysed the 5' RACE reads using MiXCR and keeps one entry per CDR3 protein. This sample has hundreds of thousands of distinct CDR3 sequences; about a fifth occur once, and the top ten carry 16%. Sequenced here: PBMCs, sampled around 3 weeks after the first yellow fever vaccination. These receptors were taken from a man aged 18-30 years who received the YFV17D yellow fever vaccine. Each CDR3 is given without its conserved first and last residue. Each record gives: clone size, D gene, V gene, CDR3 protein. The D gene is left open where the match is weak. Clone size is not always given. Where it is, it says once, few, many or a class for expanded clones.

. . TRBV27 ASSLSPAQINEKLF
many TRBD1 TRBV4-1 ASSQGDRVTEAF
. . TRBV7-2 ASSLVGTQNTGELF
. . TRBV5-4 ASSLEDSGNSPLH
. . TRBV6-1 ASRTFASTGETQY
few TRBD1 TRBV12-5 ASGRGGDTGELF
few TRBD1 TRBV7-9 ASSFPGQEVCT
few . TRBV5-4 ASSLYSTEAF
. . TRBV28 ASNTPGYTKNIQY
few . TRBV20-1 SAGRGRTDTQY
many . TRBV4-3 ASSPLEGKGNTEAF
few TRBD2 TRBV4-1 ASSQAALAGGGRETQY
. . TRBV9 ASSVGSGVARNTIY
. . TRBV7-8 ASSLSARGNEQF
few . TRBV11-2 ASRTTTGKQDTQY
. . TRBV12-3/TRBV12-4 ASRRYYNEQF
many . TRBV5-1 ASSPTSDTQY
few . TRBV11-2 ASSLTGSVNTEAF
many . TRBV12-3/TRBV12-4 ASSFLSAAEQF
few TRBD1 TRBV7-2 ASSSHRDRY
. TRBD2 TRBV25-1 ASSSAGVTDTQY
. . TRBV10-2 ASSESIFAGELF
. TRBD1 TRBV20-1 SAQQGSGTGELF
few . TRBV3-1 ASSGEGFTGELF
. . TRBV24-1 ATSDLEGKETQY
many TRBD2 TRBV12-3/TRBV12-4 ASSPGDYHTDTQY
. . TRBV7-2 ASRGGRQGFGYGYT
. . TRBV12-3/TRBV12-4 ASSQVISSTDTQY
. . TRBV19 ASSMRGNGNTEAF
medium-sized TRBD1 TRBV7-2 ASSLVGGANTGELF
. . TRBV12-3/TRBV12-4 ASSFGGPGETQY
. . TRBV20-1 SARGAGNLYGYT
few . TRBV27 ASSKRVNAVFWGYT
few . TRBV5-5 ASSHPGTTYEQY
. . TRBV20-1 SAPGAVTDTQY
few TRBD1 TRBV10-3 AIGPGGQETQY
few TRBD2 TRBV5-1 ASSWGGAGLETQY
few . TRBV6-1 ASSGTNYNEQF
few TRBD1 TRBV2 ASYNRGETQY
few . TRBV29-1 SVARQNTEAF
few TRBD2 TRBV7-2 ASSPRSGAQGTDTQY
few . TRBV3-1 ASSQSGDGGEKLF
. . TRBV6-1 ASRTDSRAESQSYNEQF
. . TRBV6-1 ASSEGMRWEKLF
. . TRBV6-2/TRBV6-3 ASSRMGLNQPQH